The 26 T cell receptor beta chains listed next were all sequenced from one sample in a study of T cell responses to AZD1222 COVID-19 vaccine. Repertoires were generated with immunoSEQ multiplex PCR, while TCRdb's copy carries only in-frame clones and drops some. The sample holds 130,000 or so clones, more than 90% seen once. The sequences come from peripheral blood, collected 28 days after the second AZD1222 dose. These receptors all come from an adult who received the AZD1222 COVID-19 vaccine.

The CDR3 region is CASSPPGGQGGTGELFF. The CDR3 region has the DNA TGTGCCAGCAGCCCCCCTGGGGGGCAGGGGGGCACCGGGGAGCTGTTTTTT. The chain has TRBV9 and TRBJ2-2, with D possibly matching TRBD1 (7 bases). Per the germline V gene, CDR1 is SGDLS and CDR2 is YYNGEE. This CDR3 region has 17 residues. Trimming pared 4 bases from V and 4 bases from J, leaving 20 bases between.

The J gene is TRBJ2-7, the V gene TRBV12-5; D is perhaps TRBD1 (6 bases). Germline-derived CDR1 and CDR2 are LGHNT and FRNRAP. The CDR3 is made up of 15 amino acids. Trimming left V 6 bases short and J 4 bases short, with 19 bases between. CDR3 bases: TGTGCTAGTGGACTGGACAGTCATCCTATGTACGAGCAGTACTTC. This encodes CASGLDSHPMYEQYF.

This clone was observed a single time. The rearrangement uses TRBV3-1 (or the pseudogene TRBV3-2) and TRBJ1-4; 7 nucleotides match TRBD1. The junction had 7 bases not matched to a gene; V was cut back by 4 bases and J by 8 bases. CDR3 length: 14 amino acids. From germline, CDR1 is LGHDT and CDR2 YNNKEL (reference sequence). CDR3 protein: CASSLQGFREKLFF. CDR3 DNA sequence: TGTGCCAGCAGCCTACAGGGGTTCAGGGAAAAACTGTTTTTT.

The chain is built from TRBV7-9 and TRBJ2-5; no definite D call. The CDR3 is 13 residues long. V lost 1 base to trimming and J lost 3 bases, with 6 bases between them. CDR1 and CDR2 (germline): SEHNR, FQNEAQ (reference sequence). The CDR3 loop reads CASSLVREETQYF. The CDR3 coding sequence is TGTGCCAGCAGCTTAGTACGGGAAGAGACCCAGTACTTC.

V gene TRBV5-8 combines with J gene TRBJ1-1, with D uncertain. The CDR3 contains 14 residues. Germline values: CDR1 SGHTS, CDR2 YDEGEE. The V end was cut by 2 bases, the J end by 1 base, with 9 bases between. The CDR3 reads CASSFDRANTEAFF. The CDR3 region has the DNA TGTGCCAGCAGCTTTGACCGAGCGAACACTGAAGCTTTCTTT.

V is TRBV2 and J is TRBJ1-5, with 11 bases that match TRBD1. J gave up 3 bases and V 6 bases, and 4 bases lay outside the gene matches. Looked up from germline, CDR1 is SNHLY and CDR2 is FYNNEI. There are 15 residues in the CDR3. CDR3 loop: CASSLGQGVNQPQHF. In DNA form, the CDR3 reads TGTGCCAGCAGCCTGGGACAGGGGGTCAATCAGCCCCAGCATTTT.

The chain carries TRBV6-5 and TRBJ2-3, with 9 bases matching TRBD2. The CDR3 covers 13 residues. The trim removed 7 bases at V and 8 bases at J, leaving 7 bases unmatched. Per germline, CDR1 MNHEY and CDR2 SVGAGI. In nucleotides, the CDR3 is TGTGCCAGCACAGGCGGGGGGGAGGGTACGCAGTATTTT. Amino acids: CASTGGGEGTQYF.

CDR3 protein: CASSLMMGTRANYGYTF. The DNA for the CDR3 is TGTGCCAGCAGCTTGATGATGGGGACCCGAGCTAACTATGGCTACACCTTC. V is TRBV7-9 and J is TRBJ1-2; perhaps TRBD1 as D (5 bases). Germline assignment: CDR1 SEHNR and CDR2 FQNEAQ (reference sequence). CDR3 length: 17 amino acids. V was clipped by 3 bases and J by 0 bases, with 17 bases between them.

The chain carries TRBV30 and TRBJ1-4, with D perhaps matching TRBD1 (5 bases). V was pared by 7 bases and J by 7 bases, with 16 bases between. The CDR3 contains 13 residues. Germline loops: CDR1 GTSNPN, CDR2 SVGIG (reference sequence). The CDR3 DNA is TGTGCCTCACTTAAGGGGCAGGGTGAAAAACTGTTTTTT. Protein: CASLKGQGEKLFF.

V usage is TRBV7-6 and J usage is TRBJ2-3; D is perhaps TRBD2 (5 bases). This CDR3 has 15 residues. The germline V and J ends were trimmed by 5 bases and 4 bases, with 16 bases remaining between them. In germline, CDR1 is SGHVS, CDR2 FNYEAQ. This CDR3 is CASSPPRGVADTQYF. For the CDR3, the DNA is TGTGCCAGCAGCCCGCCACGGGGAGTAGCAGATACGCAGTATTTT. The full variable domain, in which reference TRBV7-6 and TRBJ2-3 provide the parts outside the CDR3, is GAGVSQSPRYKVTKRGQDVALRCDPISGHVSLYWYRQALGQGPEFLTYFNYEAQQDKSGLPNDRFSAERPEGSISTLTIQRTEQRDSAMYRCASSPPRGVADTQYFGPGTRLTVL.

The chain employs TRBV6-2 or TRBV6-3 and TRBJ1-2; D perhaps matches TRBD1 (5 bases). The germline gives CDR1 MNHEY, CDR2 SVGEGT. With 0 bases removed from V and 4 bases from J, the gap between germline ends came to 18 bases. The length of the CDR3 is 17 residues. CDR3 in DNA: TGTGCCAGCAGTTACTCTTGGGCCGCGACAGCGATCTATGGCTACACCTTC. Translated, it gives CASSYSWAATAIYGYTF.

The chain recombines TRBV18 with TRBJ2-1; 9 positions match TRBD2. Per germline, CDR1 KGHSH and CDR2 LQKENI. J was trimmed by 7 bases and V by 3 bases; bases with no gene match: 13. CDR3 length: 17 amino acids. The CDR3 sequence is CASSPPGRSGGQNEQFF. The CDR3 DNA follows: TGTGCCAGCTCACCCCCCGGCCGAAGCGGGGGGCAAAATGAGCAGTTCTTC.

Here the CDR3 reads CAWGSPGEKLFF. CDR3 coding DNA: TGTGCCTGGGGCAGCCCTGGGGAAAAACTGTTTTTT. V and J are TRBV30 and TRBJ1-4; no definite D call. This CDR3 spans 12 amino acids. Trimming stripped 5 bases from V and 8 bases from J, with 12 bases between. Germline CDR1 and CDR2: GTSNPN and SVGIG (reference sequence).

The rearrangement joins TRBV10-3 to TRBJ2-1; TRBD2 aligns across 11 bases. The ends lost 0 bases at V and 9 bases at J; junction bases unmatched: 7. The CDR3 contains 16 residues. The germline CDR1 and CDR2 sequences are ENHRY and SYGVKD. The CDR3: CAISESSTSGRGEQFF. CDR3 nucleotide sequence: TGTGCCATCAGTGAGTCAAGTACTAGCGGGAGAGGTGAGCAGTTCTTC.

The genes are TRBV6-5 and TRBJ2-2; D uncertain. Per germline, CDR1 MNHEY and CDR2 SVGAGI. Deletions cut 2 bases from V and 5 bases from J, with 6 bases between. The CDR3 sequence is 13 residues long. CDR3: CASSYRVTGELFF. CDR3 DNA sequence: TGTGCCAGCAGTTACAGGGTAACCGGGGAGCTGTTTTTT.

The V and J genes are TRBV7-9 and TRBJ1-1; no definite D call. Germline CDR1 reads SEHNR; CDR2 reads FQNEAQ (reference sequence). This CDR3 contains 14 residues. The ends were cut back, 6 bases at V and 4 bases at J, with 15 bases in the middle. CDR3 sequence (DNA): TGTGCCAGCAGTTCTATCCCGGGGAGCACTGAAGCTTTCTTT. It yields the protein CASSSIPGSTEAFF.

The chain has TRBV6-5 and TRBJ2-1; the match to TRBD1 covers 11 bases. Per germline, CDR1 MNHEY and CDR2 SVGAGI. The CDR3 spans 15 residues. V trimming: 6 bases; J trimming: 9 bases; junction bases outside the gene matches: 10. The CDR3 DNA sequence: TGTGCCAGCAGGTGGGACAGGGGGGCCAGCGGTGAGCAGTTCTTC. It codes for CASRWDRGASGEQFF.

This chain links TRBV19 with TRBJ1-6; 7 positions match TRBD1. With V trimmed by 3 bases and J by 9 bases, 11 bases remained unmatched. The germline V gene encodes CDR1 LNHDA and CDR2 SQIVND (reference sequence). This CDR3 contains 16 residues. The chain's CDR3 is CASSMPPGTARSPLHF. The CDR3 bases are TGTGCCAGTAGTATGCCCCCCGGGACAGCTCGTTCACCCCTCCACTTT. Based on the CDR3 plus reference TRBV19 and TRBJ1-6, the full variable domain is DGGITQSPKYLFRKEGQNVTLSCEQNLNHDAMYWYRQDPGQGLRLIYYSQIVNDFQKGDIAEGYSVSREKKESFPLTVTSAQKNPTAFYLCASSMPPGTARSPLHFGNGTRLTVT.

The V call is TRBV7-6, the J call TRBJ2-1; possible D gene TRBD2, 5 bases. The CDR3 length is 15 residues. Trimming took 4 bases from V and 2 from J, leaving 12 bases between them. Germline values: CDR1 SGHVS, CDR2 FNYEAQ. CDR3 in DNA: TGTGCCAGCAGCTCTCCCTGGGAGACCTACAATGAGCAGTTCTTC. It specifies CASSSPWETYNEQFF.

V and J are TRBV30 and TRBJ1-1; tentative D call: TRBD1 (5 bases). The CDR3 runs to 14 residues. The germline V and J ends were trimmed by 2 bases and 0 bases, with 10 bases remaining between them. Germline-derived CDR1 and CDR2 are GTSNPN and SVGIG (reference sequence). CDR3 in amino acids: CAWSRDRVNTEAFF. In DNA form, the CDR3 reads TGTGCCTGGAGTCGGGACCGAGTGAACACTGAAGCTTTCTTT.

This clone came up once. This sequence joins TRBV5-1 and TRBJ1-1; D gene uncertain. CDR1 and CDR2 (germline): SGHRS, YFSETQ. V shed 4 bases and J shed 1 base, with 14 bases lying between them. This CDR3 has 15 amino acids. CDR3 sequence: CASSPRPSRNTEAFF. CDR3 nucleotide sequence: TGCGCCAGCAGCCCCCGGCCTAGTCGGAACACTGAAGCTTTCTTT.

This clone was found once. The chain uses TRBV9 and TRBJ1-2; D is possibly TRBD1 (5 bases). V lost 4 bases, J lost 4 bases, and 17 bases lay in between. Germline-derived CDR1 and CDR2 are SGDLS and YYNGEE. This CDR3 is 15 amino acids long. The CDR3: CASSTNWRQLYGYTF. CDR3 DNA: TGTGCCAGCAGCACAAACTGGAGACAGCTCTATGGCTACACCTTC.

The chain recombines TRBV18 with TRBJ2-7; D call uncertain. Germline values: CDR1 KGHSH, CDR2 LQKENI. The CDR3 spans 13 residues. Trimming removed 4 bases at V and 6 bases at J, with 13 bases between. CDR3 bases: TGTGCCAGCTCACGGGTCGCAAGGGTCGAGCAGTACTTC. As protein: CASSRVARVEQYF.

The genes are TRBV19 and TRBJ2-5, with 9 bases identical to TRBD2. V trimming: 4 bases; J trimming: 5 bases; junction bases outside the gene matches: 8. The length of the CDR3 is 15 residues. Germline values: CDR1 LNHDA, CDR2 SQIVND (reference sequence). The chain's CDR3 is CASSTPAGGGETQYF. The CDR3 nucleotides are TGTGCCAGTAGTACCCCAGCGGGGGGCGGGGAGACCCAGTACTTC. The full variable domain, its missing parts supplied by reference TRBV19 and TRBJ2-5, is DGGITQSPKYLFRKEGQNVTLSCEQNLNHDAMYWYRQDPGQGLRLIYYSQIVNDFQKGDIAEGYSVSREKKESFPLTVTSAQKNPTAFYLCASSTPAGGGETQYFGPGTRLLVL.

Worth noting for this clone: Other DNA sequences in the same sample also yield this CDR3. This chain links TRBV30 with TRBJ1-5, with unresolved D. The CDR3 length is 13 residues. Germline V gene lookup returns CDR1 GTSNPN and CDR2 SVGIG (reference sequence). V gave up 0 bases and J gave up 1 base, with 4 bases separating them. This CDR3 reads CAWSVQSNQPQHF. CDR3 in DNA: TGTGCCTGGAGTGTTCAAAGCAATCAGCCCCAGCATTTT.

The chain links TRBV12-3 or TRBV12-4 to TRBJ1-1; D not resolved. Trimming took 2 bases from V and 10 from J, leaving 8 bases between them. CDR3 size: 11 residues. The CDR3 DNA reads TGTGCCAGCAGTTTAAGTACAGTAGCTTTCTTT. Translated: CASSLSTVAFF.